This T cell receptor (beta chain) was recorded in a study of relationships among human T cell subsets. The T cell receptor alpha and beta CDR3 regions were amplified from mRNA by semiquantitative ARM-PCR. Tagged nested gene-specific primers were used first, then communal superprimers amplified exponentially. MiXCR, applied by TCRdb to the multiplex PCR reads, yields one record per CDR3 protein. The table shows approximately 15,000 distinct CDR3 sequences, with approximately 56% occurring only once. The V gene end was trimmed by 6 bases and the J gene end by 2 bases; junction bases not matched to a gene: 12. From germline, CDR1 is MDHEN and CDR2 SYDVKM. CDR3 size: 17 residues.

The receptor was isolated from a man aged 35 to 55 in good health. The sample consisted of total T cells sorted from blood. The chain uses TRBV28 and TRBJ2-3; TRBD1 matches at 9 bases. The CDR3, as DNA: TGTGCCAGCAGGCAGGGCTCAGGGACAGGGTACACAGATACGCAGTATTTT. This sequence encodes CASRQGSGTGYTDTQYF.